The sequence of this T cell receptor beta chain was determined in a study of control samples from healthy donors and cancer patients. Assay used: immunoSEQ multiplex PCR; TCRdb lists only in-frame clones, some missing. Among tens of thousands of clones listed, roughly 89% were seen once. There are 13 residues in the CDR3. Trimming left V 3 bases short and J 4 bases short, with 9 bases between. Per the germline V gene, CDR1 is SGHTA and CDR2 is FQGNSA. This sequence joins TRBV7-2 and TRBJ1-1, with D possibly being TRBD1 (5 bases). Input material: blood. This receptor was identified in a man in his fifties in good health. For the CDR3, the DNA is TGTGCCAGCAGCTTTGGGGGTGGCACTGAAGCTTTCTTT. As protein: CASSFGGGTEAFF. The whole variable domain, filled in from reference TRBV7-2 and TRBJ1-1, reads GAGVSQSPSNKVTEKGKDVELRCDPISGHTALYWYRQSLGQGLEFLIYFQGNSAPDKSGLPSDRFSAERTGGSVSTLTIQRTQQEDSAVYLCASSFGGGTEAFFGQGTRLTVV.